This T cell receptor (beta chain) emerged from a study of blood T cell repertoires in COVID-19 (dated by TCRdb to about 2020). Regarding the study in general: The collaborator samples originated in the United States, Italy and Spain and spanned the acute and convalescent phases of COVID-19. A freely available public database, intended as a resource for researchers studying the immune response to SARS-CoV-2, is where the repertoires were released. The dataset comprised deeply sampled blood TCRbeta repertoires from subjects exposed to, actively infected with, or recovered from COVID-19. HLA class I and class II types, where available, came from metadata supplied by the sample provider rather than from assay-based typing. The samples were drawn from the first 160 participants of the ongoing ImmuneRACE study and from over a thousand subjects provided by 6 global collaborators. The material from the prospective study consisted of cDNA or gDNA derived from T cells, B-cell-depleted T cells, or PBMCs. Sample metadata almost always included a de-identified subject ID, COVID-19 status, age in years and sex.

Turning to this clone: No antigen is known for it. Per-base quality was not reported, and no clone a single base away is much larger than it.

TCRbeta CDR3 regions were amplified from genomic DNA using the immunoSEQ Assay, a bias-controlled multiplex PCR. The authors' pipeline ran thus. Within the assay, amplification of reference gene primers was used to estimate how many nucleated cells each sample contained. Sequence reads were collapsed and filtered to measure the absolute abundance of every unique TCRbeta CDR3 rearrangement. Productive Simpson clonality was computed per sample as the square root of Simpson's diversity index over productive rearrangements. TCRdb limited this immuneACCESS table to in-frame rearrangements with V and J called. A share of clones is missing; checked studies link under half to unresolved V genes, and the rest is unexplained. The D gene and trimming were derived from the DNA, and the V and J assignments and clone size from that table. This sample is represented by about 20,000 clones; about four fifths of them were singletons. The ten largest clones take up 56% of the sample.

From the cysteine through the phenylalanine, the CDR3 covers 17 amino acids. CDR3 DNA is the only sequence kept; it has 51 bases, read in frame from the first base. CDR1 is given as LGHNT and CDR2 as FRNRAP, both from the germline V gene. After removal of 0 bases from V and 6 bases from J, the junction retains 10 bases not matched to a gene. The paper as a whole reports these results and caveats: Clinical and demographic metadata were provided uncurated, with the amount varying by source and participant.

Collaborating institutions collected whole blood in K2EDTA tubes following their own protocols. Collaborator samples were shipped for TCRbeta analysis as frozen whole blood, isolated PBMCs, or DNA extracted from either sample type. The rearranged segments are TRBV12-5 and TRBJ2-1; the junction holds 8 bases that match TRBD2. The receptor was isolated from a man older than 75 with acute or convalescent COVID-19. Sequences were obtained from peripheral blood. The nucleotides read TGTGCTAGTGGTTTGGTACAGGTCGGGAGGGCGGTCAATGAGCAGTTCTTC. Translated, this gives CASGLVQVGRAVNEQFF.